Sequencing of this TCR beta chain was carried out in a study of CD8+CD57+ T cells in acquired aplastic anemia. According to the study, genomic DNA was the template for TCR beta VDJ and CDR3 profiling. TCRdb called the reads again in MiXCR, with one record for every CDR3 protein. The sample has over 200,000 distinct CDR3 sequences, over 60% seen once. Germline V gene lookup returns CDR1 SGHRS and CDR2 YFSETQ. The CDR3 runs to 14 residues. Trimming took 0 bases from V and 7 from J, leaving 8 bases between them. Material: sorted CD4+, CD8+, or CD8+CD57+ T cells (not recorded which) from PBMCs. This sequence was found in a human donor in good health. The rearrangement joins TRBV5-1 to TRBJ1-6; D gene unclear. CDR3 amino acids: CASSLESGNSPLHF. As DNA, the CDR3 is TGCGCCAGCAGCTTGGAGAGCGGGAATTCACCCCTCCACTTT.